The T cell receptor beta chain under discussion was sequenced for a study of blood T cell repertoires in COVID-19. Whole-study context: Whether acute or convalescent, the COVID-19 samples came from the United States, Italy and Spain. PBMCs, B-cell-depleted T cells, or T cells provided the cDNA or gDNA that made up the material.

Here immunoSEQ multiplex PCR was the method, and the copy in TCRdb shows in-frame clones only, minus some. This table has nearly 300,000 clones, approximately 89% appearing once. This CDR3 spans 12 amino acids. CDR1 is MNHEY, CDR2 SMNVEV, per germline (reference sequence). V shed 7 bases and J shed 9 bases, with 13 bases lying between them. Cohort allocation depended upon clinical history that participants reported. The source of this sequence is a woman aged 45-59 years who had been exposed to COVID-19. V gene TRBV27 combines with J gene TRBJ2-1; no definite D call. The sample consisted of PBMCs or T cells enriched from blood (not recorded which). This CDR3 is CASTADRVEQFF. In DNA, the CDR3 is TGTGCCAGCACGGCAGATCGGGTTGAGCAGTTCTTC.